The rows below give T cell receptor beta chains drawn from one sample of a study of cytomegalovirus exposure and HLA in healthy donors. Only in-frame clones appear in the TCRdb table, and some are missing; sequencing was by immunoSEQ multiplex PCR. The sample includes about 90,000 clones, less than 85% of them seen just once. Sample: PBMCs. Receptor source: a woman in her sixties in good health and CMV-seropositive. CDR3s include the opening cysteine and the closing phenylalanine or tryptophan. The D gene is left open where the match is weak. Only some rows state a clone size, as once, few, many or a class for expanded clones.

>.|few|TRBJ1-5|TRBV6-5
CASSRQQNQPQHF
TGTGCCAGCAGTCGACAGCAGAATCAGCCCCAGCATTTT
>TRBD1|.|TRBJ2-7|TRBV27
CASSYDRGGDEQYF
TGTGCCAGCAGCTACGACAGGGGAGGCGACGAGCAGTACTTC
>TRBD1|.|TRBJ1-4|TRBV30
CAWSTGANEKLFF
TGTGCCTGGAGTACAGGGGCTAATGAAAAACTGTTTTTT
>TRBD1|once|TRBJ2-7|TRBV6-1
CASSRRQGFYEQYF
TGTGCCAGCAGTAGAAGACAGGGGTTTTACGAGCAGTACTTC
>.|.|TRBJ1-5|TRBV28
CASSLVAGQPQHF
TGTGCCAGCAGTCTGGTGGCGGGACAGCCCCAGCATTTT
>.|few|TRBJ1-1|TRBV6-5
CASSSVRGATEAFF
TGTGCCAGCAGTTCGGTGCGGGGGGCCACTGAAGCTTTCTTT
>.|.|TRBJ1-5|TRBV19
CASGSQRQGFNQPQHF
TGTGCCAGTGGTTCTCAAAGGCAGGGGTTCAATCAGCCCCAGCATTTT
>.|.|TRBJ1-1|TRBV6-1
CASSDIVNTEAFF
TGTGCCAGCAGTGACATAGTGAACACTGAAGCTTTCTTT
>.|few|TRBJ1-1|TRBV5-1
CASSEGVSAEAFF
TGCGCCAGCAGCGAGGGTGTGTCGGCTGAAGCTTTCTTT
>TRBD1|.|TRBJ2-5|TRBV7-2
CASSRDRQGTQYF
TGTGCCAGCAGTCGGGACAGACAAGGGACCCAGTACTTC
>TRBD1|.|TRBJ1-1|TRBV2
CASRGDRGSNTEAFF
TGTGCCAGCAGGGGTGACAGGGGGTCGAACACTGAAGCTTTCTTT
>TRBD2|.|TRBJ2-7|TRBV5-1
CASSLGEGEQYF
TGCGCCAGCAGCTTGGGGGAGGGTGAGCAGTACTTC
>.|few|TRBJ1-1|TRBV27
CASSFNRGGTEAFF
TGTGCCAGCAGTTTTAACCGGGGAGGGACTGAAGCTTTCTTT
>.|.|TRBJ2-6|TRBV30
CAWDRSSGANVLTF
TGTGCCTGGGACAGGTCCTCTGGGGCCAACGTCCTGACTTTC
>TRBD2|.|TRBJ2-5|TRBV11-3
CASSSGLAGVETQYF
TGTGCCAGCAGCTCGGGACTAGCGGGAGTCGAGACCCAGTACTTC
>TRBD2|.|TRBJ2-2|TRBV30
CAWKVAGDVGELFF
TGTGCCTGGAAGGTAGCGGGAGATGTCGGGGAGCTGTTTTTT
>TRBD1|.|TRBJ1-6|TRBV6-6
CASSHGQGARGAPLHF
TGTGCCAGCAGCCACGGACAGGGGGCTAGAGGGGCTCCCCTCCACTTT
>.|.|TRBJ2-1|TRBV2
CASSRGGSYNEQFF
TGTGCCAGCAGTAGGGGGGGGTCCTACAATGAGCAGTTCTTC
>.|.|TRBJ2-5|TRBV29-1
CSAGGGAAVGEYF
TGCAGCGCCGGAGGGGGGGCCGCCGTTGGCGAGTACTTC
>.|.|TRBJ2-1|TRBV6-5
CASSRTRAGEQFF
TGTGCCAGCAGTAGGACCCGTGCAGGGGAGCAGTTCTTC
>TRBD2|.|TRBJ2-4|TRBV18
CASSPSGDIQYF
TGTGCCAGCTCACCGAGCGGGGACATTCAGTACTTC
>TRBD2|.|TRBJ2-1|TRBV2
CASSGMQLAGGPQFF
TGTGCCAGCAGTGGGATGCAACTAGCGGGAGGGCCGCAGTTCTTC
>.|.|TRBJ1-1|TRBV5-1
CASRNGGSNTEAFF
TGCGCCAGCAGAAATGGGGGGTCGAACACTGAAGCTTTCTTT
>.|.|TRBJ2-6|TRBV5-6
CASSSPGQDVAGANVLTF
TGTGCCAGCAGCTCGCCAGGGCAGGATGTGGCTGGGGCCAACGTCCTGACTTTC
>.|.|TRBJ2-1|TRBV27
CASSSPPGDEQFF
TGTGCCAGCAGTTCCCCCCCAGGGGATGAGCAGTTCTTC
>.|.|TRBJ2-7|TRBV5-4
CASSAAGVSEQYF
TGTGCCAGCTCAGCGGCAGGGGTATCCGAGCAGTACTTC
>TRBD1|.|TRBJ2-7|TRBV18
CASSPTTGGLVYEQYF
TGTGCCAGCTCACCAACGACAGGGGGTTTAGTCTACGAGCAGTACTTC
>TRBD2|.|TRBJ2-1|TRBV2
CASSPRLAGGPFNEQFF
TGTGCCAGCAGCCCCAGACTAGCGGGAGGGCCTTTTAATGAGCAGTTCTTC
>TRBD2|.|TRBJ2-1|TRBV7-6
CASSWGLAGGPSANEQFF
TGTGCCAGCAGCTGGGGACTAGCGGGAGGGCCAAGCGCCAATGAGCAGTTCTTC
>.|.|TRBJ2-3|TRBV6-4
CASSEAGTDTQYF
TGTGCCAGCAGTGAGGCTGGCACAGATACGCAGTATTTT
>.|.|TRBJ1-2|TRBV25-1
CASSGDGRARYTF
TGTGCCAGCAGTGGGGATGGGAGGGCTCGCTACACCTTC
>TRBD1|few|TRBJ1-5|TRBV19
CASSKTGGAVMGNQPQHF
TGTGCCAGTAGTAAAACAGGGGGCGCGGTGATGGGCAATCAGCCCCAGCATTTT
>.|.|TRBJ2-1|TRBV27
CASSFFNEQFF
TGTGCCAGCAGTTTCTTCAATGAGCAGTTCTTC
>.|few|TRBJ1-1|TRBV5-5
CASSLLGVDTEAFF
TGTGCCAGCAGCTTGCTGGGAGTAGACACTGAAGCTTTCTTT
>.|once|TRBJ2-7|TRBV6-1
CASSESSYEQYF
TGTGCCAGCAGTGAATCCTCGTACGAGCAGTACTTC
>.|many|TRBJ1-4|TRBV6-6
CASRGSEHEKLFF
TGTGCCAGCAGGGGGAGCGAGCATGAAAAACTGTTTTTT
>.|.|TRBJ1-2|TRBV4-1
CASSLNWRESSGYTF
TGCGCCAGCAGCCTGAATTGGCGGGAGTCAAGCGGCTACACCTTC
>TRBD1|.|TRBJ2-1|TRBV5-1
CASSLNTGARGNEQFF
TGCGCCAGCAGCCTTAATACAGGGGCAAGGGGCAATGAGCAGTTCTTC
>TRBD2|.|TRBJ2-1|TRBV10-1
CASSGGSGNEQFF
TGCGCCAGCAGTGGCGGGAGCGGCAATGAGCAGTTCTTC
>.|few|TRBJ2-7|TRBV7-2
CASSLDTSLIYEQYF
TGTGCCAGCAGCTTAGACACTAGCCTGATCTACGAGCAGTACTTC